Each of the 19 T cell receptor beta chains below was sequenced from the same sample in a study of Graves' ophthalmopathy and Graves' hyperthyroidism. Investigators amplified TCR beta CDR3 regions from RNA transcripts. An initial RT-PCR round employing HTBI primers preceded a second-round multiplex PCR. From the multiplex PCR reads, TCRdb called clonotypes with MiXCR, one entry per CDR3 protein. The table includes 400,000 to 500,000 distinct CDR3 sequences, under 25% detected once. The sequenced sample consisted of peripheral blood. All receptors derive from a woman between 18 and 29 years old with stable Graves' hyperthyroidism.

Remarks on this clonotype: One junction end does not reproduce the germline sequence, and a read error may be involved. The J gene is TRBJ2-7, the V gene TRBV11-2; D gene ambiguous. CDR1 and CDR2 from the germline V gene are SGHAT and FQNNGV. CDR3 size: 14 residues. CDR3 DNA sequence: TGTGCCAGCAACTTAGAAGCCGACGCCCCACAGCAGTACTTC. It encodes CASNLEADAPQQYF.

For this clonotype: This could be a read error, since a much larger clone is one nucleotide away. This sequence joins TRBV11-2 and TRBJ2-5; 14 bases align to TRBD2. Germline loops: CDR1 SGHAT, CDR2 FQNNGV. The CDR3 is made up of 18 amino acids. The CDR3 DNA follows: TGTGCCAGCAGCGCCCCTCCCGGGACTAGCGGGAGAAGGGGGACCCAGCACTTC. Amino acids: CASSAPPGTSGRRGTQHF.

The sample holds many counts of this clonotype. V gene TRBV9 combines with J gene TRBJ1-3; D may be TRBD1 (6 bases). Germline loops: CDR1 SGDLS, CDR2 YYNGEE. Between the trimmed V and J ends, which lost 4 bases and 0 bases, there was a span of 14 bases. The CDR3 covers 16 residues. The CDR3 protein is CASSSRGAPSGNTIYF. The CDR3 DNA reads as TGTGCCAGCAGCTCGAGGGGGGCCCCCTCTGGAAACACCATATATTTT. The complete variable domain, with remaining parts taken from reference TRBV9 and TRBJ1-3, reads DSGVTQTPKHLITATGQRVTLRCSPRSGDLSVYWYQQSLDQGLQFLIQYYNGEERAKGNILERFSAQQFPDLHSELNLSSLELGDSALYFCASSSRGAPSGNTIYFGEGSWLTVV.

This clonotype was picked up many times. The chain couples TRBV24-1 to TRBJ2-5, with 12 nucleotides matching TRBD2. The CDR3 runs 17 residues. V shed 3 bases and J 0 bases; nucleotides not matched to a gene: 4. Germline assignment: CDR1 KGHDR and CDR2 SFDVKD. In nucleotides, the CDR3 is TGTGCCACCAGTGATCCTGGGACTAGCGGGTACCAAGAGACCCAGTACTTC. Protein sequence: CATSDPGTSGYQETQYF.

This chain uses TRBV30 with TRBJ2-2, with 8 bases aligning to TRBD1. The V and J ends lost 5 bases and 6 bases, in that order; junction bases with no gene match: 5. The CDR3 is 13 amino acids. Germline lookup yields CDR1 GTSNPN and CDR2 SVGIG (reference sequence). The CDR3 DNA follows: TGTGCCTGGCAAACAGGGGGTCCCGGGGAGCTGTTTTTT. As protein: CAWQTGGPGELFF.

The V and J genes are TRBV20-1 and TRBJ2-3; possible D gene TRBD2, 5 bases. CDR1 is DFQATT and CDR2 is SNEGSKA in the germline V gene (reference sequence). The CDR3 has 10 residues. V shed 6 bases and J shed 7 bases, with 8 bases lying between them. Here the CDR3 DNA reads TGCAGTGCCATGGACTATACGCAGTATTTT. Amino acids: CSAMDYTQYF.

In its sample, this clonotype was seen once. CDR3 amino acids: CAWRASGRGYPTGYTF. In DNA, the CDR3 is TGTGCCTGGAGAGCCAGTGGTAGAGGTTACCCAACGGGCTACACCTTC. V gene TRBV30 combines with J gene TRBJ1-2; D gene unclear. V lost 3 bases and J lost 8, with 25 bases in between. This CDR3 has 16 amino acids. Germline values: CDR1 GTSNPN, CDR2 SVGIG (reference sequence).

This clonotype has a count of ten or more. Written as DNA, the CDR3 is TGTGCCAGCAGTGAAGGGGAGGGCGGGAATGGCTACACCTTC. Amino acids: CASSEGEGGNGYTF. The chain carries TRBV6-1 and TRBJ1-2; no clear D. This CDR3 has 14 residues. With 1 base removed from V and 6 bases from J, the gap between germline ends came to 12 bases. Looked up from germline, CDR1 is MNHNS and CDR2 is SASEGT.

Ten or more counts support this clonotype. The chain couples TRBV5-1 to TRBJ1-1; TRBD1 is a possible D gene (6 bases). The germline V gene has CDR1 SGHRS and CDR2 YFSETQ. The CDR3 runs 16 residues. The V end was cut by 4 bases, the J end by 1 base, with 17 bases between. CDR3 bases: TGCGCCAGCAGCCCCAATCCCGGGACACAGAACACTGAAGCTTTCTTT. This gives the protein CASSPNPGTQNTEAFF.

This clonotype was counted ten times or more. The chain joins TRBV24-1 to TRBJ2-2, with D unclear. The CDR3 length is 14 residues. CDR1 is KGHDR and CDR2 is SFDVKD in the germline V gene. Between the trimmed V and J ends, which lost 3 bases and 4 bases, there was a span of 8 bases. CDR3 region: CATSDARRTGELFF. The CDR3 DNA follows: TGTGCCACCAGTGATGCTAGACGCACCGGGGAGCTGTTTTTT.

The chain recombines TRBV6-1 with TRBJ2-7, with 8 bases matching TRBD1. CDR3 length equals 13 residues. Germline CDR1 reads MNHNS; CDR2 reads SASEGT. The V segment lost 6 bases and the J segment 4 bases; nucleotides outside the gene matches: 5. The CDR3 loop is CASSRGLMYEQYF. Written as DNA, the CDR3 is TGTGCCAGCAGCAGGGGGCTAATGTACGAGCAGTACTTC.

The chain recombines TRBV20-1 with TRBJ2-7, with TRBD1 identical over 9 bases. CDR1 is DFQATT, CDR2 SNEGSKA, per germline (reference sequence). The CDR3 has 15 residues. Trimming removed 6 bases from V and 0 bases from J; junction bases left unmatched: 9. This CDR3 is CSAPYGQGISYEQYF. DNA for the CDR3: TGCAGTGCCCCCTATGGACAGGGGATCTCCTACGAGCAGTACTTC.

This clonotype has at least ten counts. The V call is TRBV2, the J call TRBJ2-5; D not certain. V lost 5 bases, J lost 2 bases, and 9 bases lay in between. Germline V lookup: CDR1 SNHLY, CDR2 FYNNEI. The CDR3 is made up of 13 amino acids. CDR3 loop: CASSPYIQETQYF. CDR3 in DNA: TGTGCCAGCAGTCCCTACATACAAGAGACCCAGTACTTC.

This clonotype was found many times. The missing conserved phenylalanine or tryptophan at the end of this CDR3 makes a read error likely. The chain is built from TRBV13 and TRBJ2-5; D not certain. The germline V gene has CDR1 PRHDT and CDR2 FYEKMQ (reference sequence). V was clipped by 1 base and J by 4 bases, with 13 bases between them. The CDR3 sequence is 15 residues long. The CDR3 here is CASSLAGPMGETQYL. DNA of the CDR3: TGTGCCAGCAGCTTAGCAGGCCCCATGGGAGAGACCCAGTACCTC.

The chain combines TRBV6-2 or TRBV6-3 with TRBJ2-7; weak D call: TRBD2 (8 bases). V gave up 0 bases and J gave up 0 bases, with 18 bases separating them. Germline V gene sequence: CDR1 MNHEY, CDR2 SVGEGT. The CDR3 contains 18 residues. The CDR3 nucleotides are TGTGCCAGCAGTTACTCTACTAGCGGAGGGGGCCCCTCCTACGAGCAGTACTTC. It encodes CASSYSTSGGGPSYEQYF.

The chain joins TRBV12-3 or TRBV12-4 to TRBJ2-2, with 7 bases that match TRBD1. The J segment lost 5 bases and the V segment lost 5 bases, leaving 17 bases of the junction unmatched. The CDR3 sequence is 18 residues long. The DNA for the CDR3 is TGTGCCAGCAGTCCCCTTTTTACGCCGGGACAGAAAACCGGGGAGCTGTTTTTT. Amino acids: CASSPLFTPGQKTGELFF.

The table lists this clonotype with many counts. The rearrangement links TRBV6-5 to TRBJ1-1; no definite D call. The CDR3 loop spans 14 amino acids. Germline lookup yields CDR1 MNHEY and CDR2 SVGAGI. The V end was cut by 2 bases, the J end by 4 bases, with 11 bases between. CDR3 in amino acids: CASSYGRWGTEAFF. CDR3 coding DNA: TGTGCCAGCAGTTACGGCCGGTGGGGCACTGAAGCTTTCTTT.

This clonotype showed up many times. The CDR3, as DNA: TGCGCCAGCAGCTTGCCGTCTAGCGCGAGCTCCTACGAGCAGTACTTC. Amino acids: CASSLPSSASSYEQYF. The chain couples TRBV5-1 to TRBJ2-7; D might be TRBD2 (6 bases). CDR3 size: 16 residues. Germline V CDR1 and CDR2: SGHRS, YFSETQ. Trimming cost V 1 base and J 0 bases, with 14 bases left between them. The full variable domain, in which reference TRBV5-1 and TRBJ2-7 provide the parts outside the CDR3, is KAGVTQTPRYLIKTRGQQVTLSCSPISGHRSVSWYQQTPGQGLQFLFEYFSETQRNKGNFPGRFSGRQFSNSRSEMNVSTLELGDSALYLCASSLPSSASSYEQYFGPGTRLTVT.

In its sample, this clonotype was seen many times. Here the CDR3 reads CATKGFGNTIYF. CDR3 nucleotides: TGTGCCACCAAGGGATTTGGAAACACCATATATTTT. This chain uses TRBV2 with TRBJ1-3; D gene ambiguous. Germline V gene lookup returns CDR1 SNHLY and CDR2 FYNNEI. The CDR3 length is 12 residues. With 10 bases removed from V and 3 bases from J, the gap between germline ends came to 10 bases.